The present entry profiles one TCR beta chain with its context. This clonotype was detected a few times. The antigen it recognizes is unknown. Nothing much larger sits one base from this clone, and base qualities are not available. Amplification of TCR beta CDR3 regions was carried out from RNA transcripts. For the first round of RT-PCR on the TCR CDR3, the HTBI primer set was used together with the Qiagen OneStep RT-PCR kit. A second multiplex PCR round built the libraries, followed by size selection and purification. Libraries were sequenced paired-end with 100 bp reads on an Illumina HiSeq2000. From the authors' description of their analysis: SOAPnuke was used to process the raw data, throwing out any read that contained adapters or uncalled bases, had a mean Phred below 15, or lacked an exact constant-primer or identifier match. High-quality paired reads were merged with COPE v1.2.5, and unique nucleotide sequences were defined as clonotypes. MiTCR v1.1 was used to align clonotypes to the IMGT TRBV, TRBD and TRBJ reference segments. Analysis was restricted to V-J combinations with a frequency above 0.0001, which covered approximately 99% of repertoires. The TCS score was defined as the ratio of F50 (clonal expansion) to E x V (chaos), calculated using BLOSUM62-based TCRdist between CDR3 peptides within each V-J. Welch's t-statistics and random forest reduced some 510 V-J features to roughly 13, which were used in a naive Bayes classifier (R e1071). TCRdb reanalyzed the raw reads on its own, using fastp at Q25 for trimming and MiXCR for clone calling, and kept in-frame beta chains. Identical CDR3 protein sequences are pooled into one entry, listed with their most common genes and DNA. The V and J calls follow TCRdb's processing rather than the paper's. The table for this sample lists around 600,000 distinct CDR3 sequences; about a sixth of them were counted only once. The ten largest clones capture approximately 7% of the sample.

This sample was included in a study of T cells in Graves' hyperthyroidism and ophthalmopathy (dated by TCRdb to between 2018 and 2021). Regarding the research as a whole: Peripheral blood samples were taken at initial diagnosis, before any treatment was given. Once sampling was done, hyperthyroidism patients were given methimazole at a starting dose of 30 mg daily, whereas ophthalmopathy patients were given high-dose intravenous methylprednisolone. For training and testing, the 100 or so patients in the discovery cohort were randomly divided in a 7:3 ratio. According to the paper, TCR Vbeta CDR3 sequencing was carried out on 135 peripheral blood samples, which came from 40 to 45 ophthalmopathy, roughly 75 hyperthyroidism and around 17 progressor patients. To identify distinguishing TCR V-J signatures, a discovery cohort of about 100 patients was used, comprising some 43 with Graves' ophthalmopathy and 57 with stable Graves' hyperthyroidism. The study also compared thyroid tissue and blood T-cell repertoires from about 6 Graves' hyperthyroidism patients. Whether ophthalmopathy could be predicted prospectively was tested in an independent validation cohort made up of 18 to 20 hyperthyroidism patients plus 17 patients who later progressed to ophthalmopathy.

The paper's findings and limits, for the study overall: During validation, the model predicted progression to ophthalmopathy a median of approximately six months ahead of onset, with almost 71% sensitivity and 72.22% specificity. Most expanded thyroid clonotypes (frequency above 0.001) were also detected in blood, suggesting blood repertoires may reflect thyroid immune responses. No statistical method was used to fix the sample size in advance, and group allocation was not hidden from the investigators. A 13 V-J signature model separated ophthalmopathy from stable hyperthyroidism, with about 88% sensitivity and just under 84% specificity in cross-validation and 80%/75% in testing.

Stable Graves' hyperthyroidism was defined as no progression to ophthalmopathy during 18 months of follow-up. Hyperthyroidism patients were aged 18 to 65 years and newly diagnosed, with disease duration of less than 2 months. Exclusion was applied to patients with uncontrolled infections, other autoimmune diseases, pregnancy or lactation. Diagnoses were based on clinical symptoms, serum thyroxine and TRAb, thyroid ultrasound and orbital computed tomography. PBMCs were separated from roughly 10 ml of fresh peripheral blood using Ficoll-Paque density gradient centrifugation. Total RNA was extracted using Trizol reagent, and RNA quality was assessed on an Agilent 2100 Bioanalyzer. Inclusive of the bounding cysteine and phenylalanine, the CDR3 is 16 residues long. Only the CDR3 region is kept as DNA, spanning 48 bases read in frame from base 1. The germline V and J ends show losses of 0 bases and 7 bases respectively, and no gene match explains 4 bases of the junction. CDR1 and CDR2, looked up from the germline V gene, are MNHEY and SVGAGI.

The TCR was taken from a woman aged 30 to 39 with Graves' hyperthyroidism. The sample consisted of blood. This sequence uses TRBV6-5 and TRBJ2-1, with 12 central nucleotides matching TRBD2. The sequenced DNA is TGTGCCAGCAGTTACTCGACTAGCGGGAGTATGAATGAGCAGTTCTTC. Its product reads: CASSYSTSGSMNEQFF.